Each of the 31 T cell receptor beta chains below was sequenced from the same sample in a study of STAT5B mutations in CD4+ large granular lymphocyte leukemia (dated by TCRdb to the early 2020s). The library was prepared using the immunoSEQ multiplex PCR assay. Imported from immuneACCESS, the table was reduced by TCRdb to in-frame sequences with V and J called. These copies leave out some clones; in studies compared against another copy, an unresolved V gene accounts for under half, and the cause of the remainder is not known. The sample has around 21,000 clones on record, around 78% of them singletons. The ten largest account for about 0.4% of the sample. The sequenced sample was CD4+ T cells from blood buffy coats. The source of these receptors is a human donor in good health.

The table lists this clone with a count of one. In the same sample, other DNA sequences code for this CDR3. The chain couples TRBV28 to TRBJ2-7, with 7 nucleotides matching TRBD2. V trimming: 6 bases; J trimming: 2 bases; junction bases outside the gene matches: 13. Germline V lookup: CDR1 MDHEN, CDR2 SYDVKM. The CDR3 contains 16 residues. The CDR3 region is CASRWAGASLPYEQYF. CDR3 DNA sequence: TGTGCCAGCAGGTGGGCGGGAGCGAGCCTCCCCTACGAGCAGTACTTC. Complete variable domain (other parts from reference TRBV28 and TRBJ2-7): DVKVTQSSRYLVKRTGEKVFLECVQDMDHENMFWYRQDPGLGLRLIYFSYDVKMKEKGDIPEGYSVSREKKERFSLILESASTNQTSMYLCASRWAGASLPYEQYFGPGTRLTVT.

This clone was counted once. The chain links TRBV7-9 to TRBJ1-2, with unresolved D. In germline, CDR1 is SEHNR, CDR2 FQNEAQ (reference sequence). Deletions cut 0 bases from V and 2 bases from J, with 10 bases between. The length of the CDR3 is 15 residues. The DNA for the CDR3 is TGTGCCAGCAGCTTAGCGCTTAGGGAGAACTATGGCTACACCTTC. Its translation is CASSLALRENYGYTF.

The chain recombines TRBV13 with TRBJ2-5; D is possibly TRBD2 (5 bases). In germline, CDR1 is PRHDT, CDR2 FYEKMQ (reference sequence). V was clipped by 0 bases and J by 7 bases, with 15 bases between them. The length of the CDR3 is 15 residues. CDR3 bases: TGTGCCAGCAGCTTAGGAACCACTAACCGGGGGACCCAGTACTTC. The encoded protein is CASSLGTTNRGTQYF.

The chain is built from TRBV11-3 and TRBJ2-1, with no clear D. Trimming took off 5 bases at V and 7 bases at J, with 9 bases between the two ends. The CDR3 spans 12 residues. The germline V gene has CDR1 SGHNT and CDR2 YENEEA. Written as DNA, the CDR3 is TGTGCCAGCAGCCCAGGTCGGAATGAGCAGTTCTTC. Translating it yields CASSPGRNEQFF.

This clone was seen more than once but under ten times. The gene calls are TRBV5-4 and TRBJ2-7; 8 positions agree with TRBD1. CDR1 is SGHNT, CDR2 YYREEE, per germline (reference sequence). V dropped 4 bases and J dropped 4; count of bases not matched to a gene: 7. There are 14 residues in the CDR3. In nucleotides, the CDR3 is TGTGCCAGCAGCGTCCGACAGGGGTCGTACGAGCAGTACTTC. It encodes CASSVRQGSYEQYF.

V is TRBV29-1 and J is TRBJ1-1; maybe TRBD1 (5 bases). The CDR3 runs 13 residues. V was clipped by 3 bases and J by 7 bases, with 15 bases between them. The germline CDR1 and CDR2 sequences are SQVTM and ANQGSEA. The CDR3 loop reads CSVEMAGGSEAFF. CDR3 in DNA: TGCAGCGTTGAGATGGCGGGGGGAAGTGAAGCTTTCTTT.

This clone was seen more than once but under ten times. The chain couples TRBV15 to TRBJ2-7, with D perhaps TRBD1 or TRBD2 (6 bases each). The CDR3 has 16 residues. V gave up 1 base and J gave up 3 bases, with 16 bases separating them. Germline V CDR1 and CDR2: LNHNV, YYDKDF (reference sequence). In DNA form, the CDR3 reads TGTGCCACCAGCAGAGGGGGGGCGGTCGGGCTCTACGAGCAGTACTTC. It encodes CATSRGGAVGLYEQYF. Drawing the rest from reference TRBV15 and TRBJ2-7, the complete variable domain is DAMVIQNPRYQVTQFGKPVTLSCSQTLNHNVMYWYQQKSSQAPKLLFHYYDKDFNNEADTPDNFQSRRPNTSFCFLDIRSPGLGDTAMYLCATSRGGAVGLYEQYFGPGTRLTVT.

This rearrangement joins TRBV28 to TRBJ2-7; 10 nucleotides line up with TRBD1. Germline-derived CDR1 and CDR2 are MDHEN and SYDVKM. The ends lost 2 bases at V and 2 bases at J; junction bases unmatched: 6. This CDR3 has 16 amino acids. CDR3 loop: CASSLIGTGVPYEQYF. In DNA, the CDR3 is TGTGCCAGCAGTTTAATTGGGACAGGGGTCCCCTACGAGCAGTACTTC.

The chain has TRBV2 and TRBJ1-5, with TRBD1 identical over 9 bases. There are 17 residues in the CDR3. V dropped 1 base and J dropped 5; count of bases not matched to a gene: 9. Germline V gives CDR1 SNHLY, CDR2 FYNNEI. The CDR3 nucleotides are TGTGCCAGCAGTGAAGGGGGGGGACAGGGCACATATCAGCCCCAGCATTTT. Residues: CASSEGGGQGTYQPQHF.

The genes are TRBV10-3 and TRBJ1-3, with D unclear. CDR3 length: 14 residues. Germline V gene data show CDR1 as ENHRY and CDR2 as SYGVKD. The V end lost 0 bases, the J end lost 9 bases, and 12 bases lay between the germline ends. CDR3 amino acids: CAISESPSGSTIYF. The DNA for the CDR3 is TGTGCCATCAGTGAGTCACCATCCGGATCCACCATATATTTT.

The rearrangement links TRBV7-2 to TRBJ2-5; D gene uncertain. From germline, CDR1 is SGHTA and CDR2 FQGNSA. V lost 5 bases and J 2 bases, leaving 9 bases between the germline ends. CDR3 length equals 13 residues. CDR3 bases: TGTGCCAGCAGCCCCGGGTCTCAAGAGACCCAGTACTTC. It translates to CASSPGSQETQYF.

The chain uses TRBV28 and TRBJ2-7; TRBD1 agrees at 9 bases. CDR1 and CDR2 (germline): MDHEN, SYDVKM. The CDR3 contains 16 residues. V dropped 4 bases and J dropped 3; count of bases not matched to a gene: 10. Here the CDR3 reads CASSSGTGLGNYEQYF. The CDR3 DNA reads TGTGCCAGCAGTTCGGGGACAGGGTTAGGAAACTACGAGCAGTACTTC.

The chain has TRBV5-1 and TRBJ2-1; TRBD1 is a possible D gene (6 bases). Germline loops: CDR1 SGHRS, CDR2 YFSETQ. Trimming took 2 bases from V and 2 from J, leaving 11 bases between them. This CDR3 comprises 15 residues. In DNA, the CDR3 is TGCGCCAGCAGCTTTACAGGGTACCCCTACAATGAGCAGTTCTTC. It is translated as CASSFTGYPYNEQFF.

The gene calls are TRBV6-5 and TRBJ2-6, with TRBD1 matching over 7 bases. The ends lost 6 bases at V and 2 bases at J; junction bases unmatched: 4. The CDR3 is made up of 15 amino acids. Germline V gene sequence: CDR1 MNHEY, CDR2 SVGAGI. The CDR3, as DNA: TGTGCCAGCAGCAGGGACAGCCCTGGGGCCAACGTCCTGACTTTC. This encodes CASSRDSPGANVLTF.

There are a few counts of this clone. The rearrangement uses TRBV9 and TRBJ2-2; possibly TRBD2 for D (5 bases). Trimming cost V 2 bases and J 4 bases, with 9 bases left between them. This CDR3 contains 14 residues. CDR1 is SGDLS, CDR2 YYNGEE, per germline. CDR3 sequence reads: CASSVTTSTGELFF. CDR3 in DNA: TGTGCCAGCAGCGTCACTACTAGCACCGGGGAGCTGTTTTTT.

This clone was observed a few times. The V call is TRBV2, the J call TRBJ1-6; possibly TRBD1 for D (6 bases). This CDR3 comprises 13 residues. Germline lookup yields CDR1 SNHLY and CDR2 FYNNEI. The germline V and J ends were trimmed by 7 bases and 3 bases, with 7 bases remaining between them. The CDR3 nucleotides read TGTGCCAGCAAGGGGGACTATAATTCACCCCTCCACTTT. This translates into CASKGDYNSPLHF.

This clone came up a few times. The chain is built from TRBV28 and TRBJ1-5, with D hard to call. The CDR3 sequence is 13 residues long. Germline values: CDR1 MDHEN, CDR2 SYDVKM. Trimming pared 8 bases from V and 7 bases from J, leaving 15 bases between. CDR3 coding DNA: TGTGCCAGCCAAAATTCCGGGGAGCAGCCCCAGCATTTT. Amino acid sequence: CASQNSGEQPQHF.

This chain joins TRBV15 and TRBJ2-5; 11 bases fit TRBD2. This CDR3 comprises 18 residues. The V gene end was trimmed by 2 bases and the J gene end by 2 bases; junction bases not matched to a gene: 10. Germline V lookup: CDR1 LNHNV, CDR2 YYDKDF (reference sequence). CDR3 amino acids: CATSRSGLAEIWQETQYF. DNA of the CDR3: TGTGCCACCAGCAGATCGGGACTAGCGGAAATATGGCAAGAGACCCAGTACTTC.

This chain joins TRBV6-5 and TRBJ2-4; D ambiguous. Germline CDR1 MNHEY, CDR2 SVGAGI. Trimming left V 7 bases short and J 0 bases short, with 10 bases between. The CDR3 is made up of 14 amino acids. The CDR3 here is CASISPGAKNIQYF. CDR3 coding DNA: TGTGCCAGCATTTCACCGGGAGCCAAAAACATTCAGTACTTC.

The J gene is TRBJ2-7, the V gene TRBV6-5; maybe TRBD2 (6 bases). CDR3 length: 14 residues. Deletions cut 0 bases from V and 1 base from J, with 7 bases between. Germline CDR1 MNHEY, CDR2 SVGAGI. DNA of the CDR3: TGTGCCAGCAGTTACTCGAGCGGGTCCTACGAGCAGTACTTC. It encodes CASSYSSGSYEQYF.

The chain joins TRBV15 to TRBJ1-1; the D gene is possibly TRBD1 (6 bases). CDR3 length: 15 residues. V lost 5 bases, J lost 4 bases, and 17 bases lay in between. Germline lookup yields CDR1 LNHNV and CDR2 YYDKDF (reference sequence). CDR3 nucleotide sequence: TGTGCCACCAGCGTGCGACTGGGAGGGGGCACTGAAGCTTTCTTT. It yields the protein CATSVRLGGGTEAFF. The full variable domain, rest sourced from reference TRBV15 and TRBJ1-1, is DAMVIQNPRYQVTQFGKPVTLSCSQTLNHNVMYWYQQKSSQAPKLLFHYYDKDFNNEADTPDNFQSRRPNTSFCFLDIRSPGLGDTAMYLCATSVRLGGGTEAFFGQGTRLTVV.

The rearrangement joins TRBV10-3 to TRBJ2-5; tentative D call: TRBD2 (6 bases). The CDR3 contains 13 residues. V was clipped by 10 bases and J by 5 bases, with 17 bases between them. Germline values: CDR1 ENHRY, CDR2 SYGVKD. The CDR3 is CATLATGEETQYF. CDR3 nucleotides: TGTGCCACCCTAGCAACGGGGGAGGAGACCCAGTACTTC.

The chain uses TRBV5-6 and TRBJ2-7, with a weak D call TRBD1 (6 bases). V was shortened by 5 bases and J by 6 bases, with 12 bases between the two germline ends. This CDR3 spans 12 amino acids. Germline V gives CDR1 SGHDT, CDR2 YYEEEE. In DNA, the CDR3 is TGTGCCAGCAGTCAGGGGACGGGCGAGCAGTACTTC. Protein sequence: CASSQGTGEQYF.

CDR3 in DNA: TGTGCCAGCAGCTTAAGTAGGGAATCACCCCTCCACTTT. Amino acid sequence: CASSLSRESPLHF. This chain connects TRBV7-9 to TRBJ1-6; D gene ambiguous. This CDR3 is 13 amino acids long. With 2 bases removed from V and 10 bases from J, the gap between germline ends came to 9 bases. Germline V CDR1 and CDR2: SEHNR, FQNEAQ (reference sequence).

The chain combines TRBV11-1 with TRBJ1-3, with D maybe TRBD1 (5 bases). Germline CDR1 is SGHAT and CDR2 is FQDESV (reference sequence). Trimming removed 5 bases from V and 0 bases from J, with 17 bases in between. The CDR3 spans 17 residues. The CDR3 region has the DNA TGTGCCAGCAGCCTACGGGGCAGGGAGCCCTCTGGAAACACCATATATTTT. Translation: CASSLRGREPSGNTIYF.

The chain joins TRBV13 to TRBJ2-7; TRBD2 matches 7 bases. CDR3 size: 15 residues. With V trimmed by 5 bases and J by 5 bases, 12 bases remained unmatched. The germline gives CDR1 PRHDT, CDR2 FYEKMQ (reference sequence). CDR3 sequence: CASSPTAGPGNEQYF. DNA of the CDR3: TGTGCCAGCAGCCCCACAGCGGGACCAGGGAACGAGCAGTACTTC.

This clone appeared once. The rearrangement uses TRBV2 and TRBJ2-3, with D possibly TRBD1 on 6 matching bases. Trimming took off 5 bases at V and 4 bases at J, with 16 bases between the two ends. The CDR3 sequence is 15 residues long. Germline values: CDR1 SNHLY, CDR2 FYNNEI. CDR3 residues: CASSRESRGADTQYF. The CDR3 DNA is TGTGCCAGCAGTCGAGAATCCAGGGGTGCAGATACGCAGTATTTT.

The chain uses TRBV5-8 and TRBJ1-4; no reliable D call. Between the trimmed V and J ends, which lost 1 base and 8 bases, there was a span of 9 bases. This CDR3 has 13 residues. The germline gives CDR1 SGHTS, CDR2 YDEGEE. This chain's CDR3 is CASSLINGEKLFF. Here the CDR3 DNA reads TGTGCCAGCAGCTTGATCAACGGCGAAAAACTGTTTTTT.

This sequence joins TRBV27 and TRBJ2-5, with 13 bases aligning to TRBD2. Germline V gene data show CDR1 as MNHEY and CDR2 as SMNVEV (reference sequence). J was trimmed by 5 bases and V by 7 bases; bases with no gene match: 10. The CDR3 is 16 amino acids. The CDR3 coding sequence is TGTGCCAGCAAGGCGACTAGCGGGAGGCCGCGGGAGACCCAGTACTTC. Its protein is CASKATSGRPRETQYF.

This rearrangement joins TRBV4-2 to TRBJ2-7; D possibly corresponds to TRBD2 (7 bases). From germline, CDR1 is LGHNA and CDR2 YNFKEQ. The V end lost 4 bases, the J end lost 5 bases, and 15 bases lay between the germline ends. The CDR3 covers 14 residues. The chain's CDR3 is CASSPRGGVHEQYF. As DNA, the CDR3 is TGTGCCAGCAGCCCTCGAGGGGGGGTCCACGAGCAGTACTTC.

V usage is TRBV5-4 and J usage is TRBJ1-5; tentative D call: TRBD1 (5 bases). V was clipped by 0 bases and J by 6 bases, with 19 bases between them. This CDR3 has 17 residues. Per germline, CDR1 SGHNT and CDR2 YYREEE (reference sequence). CDR3 residues: CASSLGSLRVDSQPQHF. The DNA of the CDR3 is TGTGCCAGCAGCTTGGGTAGTTTAAGGGTAGACAGTCAGCCCCAGCATTTT.